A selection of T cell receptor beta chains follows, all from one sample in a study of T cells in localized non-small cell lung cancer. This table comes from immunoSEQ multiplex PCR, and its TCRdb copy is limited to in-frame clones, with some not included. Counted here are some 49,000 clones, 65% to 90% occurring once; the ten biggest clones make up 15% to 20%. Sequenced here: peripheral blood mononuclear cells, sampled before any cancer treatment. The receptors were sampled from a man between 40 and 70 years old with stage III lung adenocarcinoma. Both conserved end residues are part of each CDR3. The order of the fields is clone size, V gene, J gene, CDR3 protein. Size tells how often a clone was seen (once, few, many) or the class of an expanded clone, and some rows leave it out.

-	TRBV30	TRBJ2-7	CAGKGGPSSSYEQYF
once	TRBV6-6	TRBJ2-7	CASSARGFAYEQYF
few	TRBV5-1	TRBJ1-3	CASSLGTGGESGNTIYF
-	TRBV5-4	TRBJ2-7	CASSLDRVSYEQYF
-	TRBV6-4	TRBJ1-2	CASSDFLRQGLDGYTF
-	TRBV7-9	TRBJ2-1	CASSLLAGYNNEQFF
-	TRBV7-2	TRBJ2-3	CASSSLYGGRGTDTQYF
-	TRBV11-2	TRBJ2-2	CASSFGQLNTGELFF
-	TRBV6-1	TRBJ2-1	CASSQLRVSYNEQFF
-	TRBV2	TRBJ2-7	CASSVGGFDTYEQYF
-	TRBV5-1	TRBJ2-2	CASSFTGRQANTGELFF
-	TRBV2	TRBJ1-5	CASKDGRMNQPQHF
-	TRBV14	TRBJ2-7	CASSRLGQFTTAEQYF
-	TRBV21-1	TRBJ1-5	CASSKGPGGYSNQPQHF
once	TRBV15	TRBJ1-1	CATSRPERNTEAFF
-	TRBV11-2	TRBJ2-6	CASSLDAVGANVLTF
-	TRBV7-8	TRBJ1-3	CASSPQTVGSGNTIYF
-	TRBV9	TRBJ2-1	CASSVESRGIYNEQFF
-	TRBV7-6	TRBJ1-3	CASSSDSVSSGNTIYF
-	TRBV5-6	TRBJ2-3	CASSFGGASTDTQYF
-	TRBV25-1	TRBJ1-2	CASSEPGREGYGYTF
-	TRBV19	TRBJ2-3	CASIRNPDSTTDTQYF